These 14 T cell receptor beta chains originate from one sample sequenced in a study of T cell repertoires in cytomegalovirus infection. TCRdb passed the reads through MiXCR, listing each CDR3 protein once. Altogether 340,000 or so distinct CDR3 sequences are present, 20% to 30% being singletons, with the ten largest covering about 14%. The antigens for these receptors are not known. The input for sequencing was cultured PBMCs, taken from culture after CMV antigen stimulation. All receptors derive from a human donor in good health (CMV status not recorded). Some clones in this sample may be carry-over from other donors' samples.

This clonotype was seen ten or more times. Here the CDR3 reads CASSPGGPEVEQYF. The CDR3 region has the DNA TGTGCCAGCAGCCCAGGGGGCCCAGAGGTCGAGCAGTACTTC. This chain uses TRBV7-2 with TRBJ2-7; 8 nucleotides agree with TRBD1. From germline, CDR1 is SGHTA and CDR2 FQGNSA. The length of the CDR3 is 14 residues. Trimming at V came to 5 bases and at J to 6 bases, leaving 9 bases not matched to a gene.

V usage is TRBV12-3 or TRBV12-4 and J usage is TRBJ2-3; 15 bases agree with TRBD2. The V and J ends lost 4 bases and 5 bases, in that order; junction bases with no gene match: 13. This CDR3 has 19 residues. The CDR3 is CASSSRVGLAGGPGDTQYF. CDR3 DNA: TGTGCCAGCAGTTCAAGGGTCGGACTAGCGGGAGGGCCAGGAGATACGCAGTATTTT.

This chain connects TRBV10-3 to TRBJ2-7; 7 nucleotides agree with TRBD1. V lost 3 bases, J lost 1 base, and 9 bases stayed unmatched. The germline CDR1 and CDR2 sequences are ENHRY and SYGVKD. This CDR3 contains 16 residues. The CDR3 loop is CAISDPAQTGSYEQYF. The CDR3 bases are TGTGCCATCAGTGACCCCGCTCAGACAGGGTCCTACGAGCAGTACTTC.

This clonotype has more than one count but fewer than ten. V is TRBV7-2 and J is TRBJ1-1; D gene ambiguous. Germline CDR1 and CDR2: SGHTA and FQGNSA. The ends were cut back, 5 bases at V and 0 bases at J, with 16 bases in the middle. The CDR3 totals 16 residues. The CDR3 coding sequence is TGTGCCAGCAGCCCCAGAGGCAGAATTCTGAACACTGAAGCTTTCTTT. Its translation is CASSPRGRILNTEAFF.

CDR3 region: CASSGSRSGRAPETQYF. CDR3 nucleotide sequence: TGCGCCAGCAGCGGTAGCCGGAGCGGGAGGGCCCCAGAGACCCAGTACTTC. The rearrangement joins TRBV5-1 to TRBJ2-5; 10 positions agree with TRBD2. This CDR3 contains 17 residues. Trimming removed 4 bases from V and 4 bases from J; junction bases left unmatched: 13. Germline CDR1 SGHRS, CDR2 YFSETQ.

The chain couples TRBV27 to TRBJ2-4; D ambiguous. In germline, CDR1 is MNHEY, CDR2 SMNVEV (reference sequence). The CDR3 is 14 amino acids. Trimming took off 5 bases at V and 2 bases at J, with 10 bases between the two ends. Written as DNA, the CDR3 is TGTGCCAGCAGTCCCCCTGACTCCAAAAACATTCAGTACTTC. It is translated as CASSPPDSKNIQYF.

This clonotype was recorded a few times. The chain couples TRBV5-8 to TRBJ2-2; tentative D call: TRBD1 (5 bases). There are 15 residues in the CDR3. V dropped 4 bases and J dropped 3 bases, with 13 bases sitting between them. CDR1 is SGHTS and CDR2 is YDEGEE in the germline V gene. For the CDR3, the DNA is TGTGCCAGCAGCCCCCAAGGGGCGGACACCGGGGAGCTGTTTTTT. Translating gives CASSPQGADTGELFF.

This clonotype showed up just a few times. V and J are TRBV7-9 and TRBJ2-3, with no clear D. Trimming took 4 bases from V and 1 from J, leaving 6 bases between them. Looked up from germline, CDR1 is SEHNR and CDR2 is FQNEAQ (reference sequence). CDR3 size: 13 residues. For the CDR3, the DNA is TGTGCCAGCAGCTCCGGACGCACAGATACGCAGTATTTT. Its translation: CASSSGRTDTQYF.

As for this clonotype: Germline and junction disagree at one end, which may indicate a read error. CDR3 nucleotide sequence: TGTGCCCGCAGCAAGACAGGGAACAATCAGCCCCAGCATTTT. Its translation: CARSKTGNNQPQHF. The V gene is TRBV28, the J gene TRBJ1-5, with 7 bases lining up with TRBD1. This CDR3 comprises 14 residues. Germline values: CDR1 MDHEN, CDR2 SYDVKM.

This clonotype turned up a few times. The chain employs TRBV28 and TRBJ2-7, with TRBD1 matching over 7 bases. V gave up 8 bases and J gave up 2 bases; unmatched junction bases: 6. Germline CDR1 and CDR2: MDHEN and SYDVKM. This CDR3 contains 13 residues. CDR3 sequence reads: CASGTGQPYEQYF. CDR3 in DNA: TGTGCCAGCGGAACGGGACAGCCCTACGAGCAGTACTTC.

Regarding this clonotype: Relative to the germline gene, one junction end is altered; a read error may explain this. The CDR3 DNA is TGTGCCAACAGTTCGTCCCCGAGGGGTTCACCCCTCCACTTT. Translating it yields CANSSSPRGSPLHF. The chain has TRBV12-3 or TRBV12-4 and TRBJ1-6; a possible D gene is TRBD1 (5 bases). This CDR3 is 14 amino acids long.

This clonotype was seen only a few times. The chain uses TRBV6-8 and TRBJ2-7; a weak D match, TRBD1 (5 bases). There are 14 residues in the CDR3. CDR1 is MNHGY, CDR2 SAAAGT, per germline. Trimming shortened V by 6 bases and J by 7 bases, and 19 bases separated the two germline ends. CDR3 sequence: CASSPLSGAGEQYF. In DNA, the CDR3 is TGTGCCAGCAGCCCCCTTTCTGGGGCTGGTGAGCAGTACTTC.

This sequence joins TRBV20-1 and TRBJ2-5; D remains unclear. The CDR3 extends over 14 amino acids. V shed 0 bases and J shed 5 bases, with 13 bases lying between them. In germline, CDR1 is DFQATT, CDR2 SNEGSKA (reference sequence). The CDR3 loop is CSARDPGSGETQYF. For the CDR3, the DNA is TGCAGTGCTAGAGATCCCGGATCCGGGGAGACCCAGTACTTC.

This clonotype was observed a handful of times. The V call is TRBV7-8, the J call TRBJ2-2; 9 bases map to TRBD2. The CDR3 consists of 16 residues. CDR1 and CDR2 (germline): SGHVS, FQNEAQ. After removal of 5 bases from V and 6 bases from J, the junction contained 10 bases not matched to a gene. CDR3 nucleotides: TGTGCCAGCAGCCGCTTAGCGGGAGATCGGCCCGGGGAGCTGTTTTTT. Encoded protein: CASSRLAGDRPGELFF.